This passage covers 14 T cell receptor beta chains from one sample sequenced in a study of spatial heterogeneity in lung cancer. These receptors have no identified antigens. TCRdb itself ran the 5' RACE reads through MiXCR, one entry per CDR3 protein. The sample holds 200 to 250 distinct CDR3 sequences, 40% to 55% seen once. Time point noted: sample taken at primary tumor resection. Study-level results: One measure, the expanded intratumoral alpha and beta TCR count, tracked tumor mutation counts.

Sequencing was performed on lung tumor tissue, taken at surgery. The source of these receptors is a male donor with early-stage non-small cell lung cancer.

Notes on this clonotype: Within a library made for alpha chains, this beta chain is off target, and its count is uninformative. This chain uses TRBV27 with TRBJ2-1; 10 nucleotides agree with TRBD2. Germline V gene lookup returns CDR1 MNHEY and CDR2 SMNVEV (reference sequence). The CDR3 sequence is 14 residues long. The ends lost 5 bases at V and 6 bases at J; junction bases unmatched: 4. The CDR3 region has the DNA TGTGCCAGCAGTCCGGGACTAGCGTTCAATGAGCAGTTCTTC. This sequence encodes CASSPGLAFNEQFF.

About this clonotype: Since it is a stray read in a library aimed at alpha chains, this beta chain has a size that is not meaningful. The V gene is TRBV4-1, the J gene TRBJ2-1; D tentatively reads TRBD1 or TRBD2 (5 bases each). The CDR3 is 14 amino acids. Germline assignment: CDR1 MGHRA and CDR2 YSYEKL. The ends were cut back, 1 base at V and 7 bases at J, with 11 bases in the middle. The DNA of the CDR3 is TGCGCCAGCAGCCAAGTGGGGACCGGAAATGAGCAGTTCTTC. Its translation is CASSQVGTGNEQFF.

About this clonotype: For a library built for alpha chains, this beta chain is a stray read; little rests on its size. The rearrangement joins TRBV7-2 to TRBJ2-5, with D perhaps being TRBD1 or TRBD2 (5 bases each). This CDR3 contains 15 residues. V gave up 1 base and J gave up 1 base, with 10 bases separating them. Germline V gene data show CDR1 as SGHTA and CDR2 as FQGNSA. CDR3 bases: TGTGCCAGCAGCTTAGAGAGGGGCCCCCAAGAGACCCAGTACTTC. Translation: CASSLERGPQETQYF.

This clonotype showed up just a few times. Since the library was made to target alpha chains, this beta chain is a stray read and its abundance is not meaningful. The chain couples TRBV7-9 to TRBJ2-2; tentatively, D is TRBD2 (6 bases). The CDR3 is 13 amino acids. Trimming pared 4 bases from V and 13 bases from J, leaving 16 bases between. Germline V lookup: CDR1 SEHNR, CDR2 FQNEAQ (reference sequence). The CDR3 coding sequence is TGTGCCAGCAGCTACGGGGACTCCGAGGTGCTGTTTTTT. Encoded protein: CASSYGDSEVLFF.

This clonotype is a singleton in its sample. This beta chain slipped into a library made for alpha chains as a stray read, so its size is not meaningful. V and J are TRBV28 and TRBJ2-7, with D unclear. Germline V gene data show CDR1 as MDHEN and CDR2 as SYDVKM. Trimming took off 5 bases at V and 2 bases at J, with 22 bases between the two ends. This CDR3 region has 17 residues. This chain's CDR3 is CASSISLGVDTAYEQYF. CDR3 DNA: TGTGCCAGCAGTATCAGTTTGGGCGTAGACACTGCCTACGAGCAGTACTTC.

As for this clonotype: Little can be read into the size of this beta chain, an off-target read in a library designed for alpha chains. This chain connects TRBV4-2 to TRBJ2-5, with 7 bases lining up with TRBD1. Per the germline V gene, CDR1 is LGHNA and CDR2 is YNFKEQ. V dropped 2 bases and J dropped 2; count of bases not matched to a gene: 5. The CDR3 totals 15 residues. CDR3 nucleotide sequence: TGTGCCAGCAGCCAATCCCCGACAGGGCAAGAGACCCAGTACTTC. Its protein product is CASSQSPTGQETQYF.

Points on this clonotype: Within a library made for alpha chains, this beta chain is off target, and its count is uninformative. The rearrangement joins TRBV5-6 to TRBJ1-3, with TRBD1 matching 7 bases. The CDR3 extends over 14 amino acids. Germline CDR1 is SGHDT and CDR2 is YYEEEE. V was pared by 4 bases and J by 2 bases, with 3 bases of the junction left unmatched. The CDR3 reads CASSPGGPGNTIYF. Written as DNA, the CDR3 is TGTGCCAGCAGCCCAGGGGGACCTGGAAACACCATATATTTT.

A note on this clonotype: The library was built for alpha chains, so this beta chain is an off-target read and its size means little. CDR3 nucleotide sequence: TGTGCCAGCAGATCCCTGGGCCCTCTGGGGCAGTACTTC. Protein sequence: CASRSLGPLGQYF. The chain recombines TRBV28 with TRBJ2-7; D is ambiguous. Between the trimmed V and J ends, which lost 6 bases and 9 bases, there was a span of 18 bases. The CDR3 loop spans 13 amino acids. CDR1 is MDHEN and CDR2 is SYDVKM in the germline V gene.

This clonotype was picked up a small number of times. This beta chain is off target for a library built for alpha chains, so its abundance means little. V usage is TRBV7-8 and J usage is TRBJ2-6; no clear D gene. The CDR3 length is 13 residues. Trimming cost V 0 bases and J 3 bases, with 0 bases left between them. CDR1 and CDR2 (germline): SGHVS, FQNEAQ. The CDR3 DNA follows: TGTGCCAGCAGCTTAGCTGGGGCCAACGTCCTGACTTTC. Protein sequence: CASSLAGANVLTF.

This clonotype was detected only once. This beta chain is an unintended read in a library built for alpha chains; its size means little. This sequence joins TRBV27 and TRBJ2-7, with 10 bases lining up with TRBD2. In germline, CDR1 is MNHEY, CDR2 SMNVEV (reference sequence). V gave up 5 bases and J gave up 8 bases; unmatched junction bases: 6. The CDR3 spans 13 residues. The chain's CDR3 is CASSLAGEPKQYF. CDR3 sequence (DNA): TGTGCCAGCAGTCTAGCGGGGGAGCCCAAGCAGTACTTC.

As concerns this clonotype: The CDR3 does not close with the conserved phenylalanine or tryptophan, likely indicating a read error. Because this beta chain is a stray read in a library intended to capture alpha chains, its abundance should not be given much weight. The rearrangement joins TRBV4-3 to TRBJ2-2, with 8 nucleotides matching TRBD1. The junction had 4 bases not matched to a gene; V was cut back by 1 base and J by 6 bases. The length of the CDR3 is 15 residues. Looked up from germline, CDR1 is LGHNA and CDR2 is YSLEER. The CDR3 DNA is TGCGCCAGCAGCCAAGGGACAGGGCGCCCCGGGGAGCTGTTTCTT. Encoded protein: CASSQGTGRPGELFL.

As regards this clonotype: This beta chain is an unintended read in a library built for alpha chains; its size means little. The genes are TRBV10-1 and TRBJ2-4, with a tentative D call TRBD2 (5 bases). The CDR3 length is 14 residues. The V gene's germline CDR1 is WNHNN and CDR2 SYGVQD (reference sequence). V lost 0 bases, J lost 5 bases, and 8 bases lay in between. The CDR3 nucleotides read TGCGCCAGCAGTGAGTCGACCGGGGAAAACATTCAGTACTTC. Protein: CASSESTGENIQYF.

In this sample, this clonotype is hyperexpanded. Within a library made for alpha chains, this beta chain is off target, and its count is uninformative. The chain employs TRBV24-1 and TRBJ2-5, with D possibly matching TRBD1 (6 bases). Germline V gene sequence: CDR1 KGHDR, CDR2 SFDVKD. V lost 1 base, J lost 1 base, and 18 bases lay in between. The CDR3 loop spans 18 amino acids. The CDR3 nucleotides are TGTGCCACCAGTGATTTCCCATGCGACCGGACAGTCCAAGAGACCCAGTACTTC. Translation: CATSDFPCDRTVQETQYF.

A note on this clonotype: In a library made to pick up alpha chains, this beta chain is a stray read with a size that means little. The chain has TRBV5-1 and TRBJ2-1; D is unclear. Per germline, CDR1 SGHRS and CDR2 YFSETQ. This CDR3 spans 13 amino acids. The V and J ends lost 0 bases and 6 bases respectively, with 7 bases between them. CDR3 in amino acids: CASSLEPVNEQFF. CDR3 DNA sequence: TGCGCCAGCAGCTTGGAGCCAGTCAATGAGCAGTTCTTC. Combining the CDR3 with reference TRBV5-1 and TRBJ2-1 gives the whole variable domain KAGVTQTPRYLIKTRGQQVTLSCSPISGHRSVSWYQQTPGQGLQFLFEYFSETQRNKGNFPGRFSGRQFSNSRSEMNVSTLELGDSALYLCASSLEPVNEQFFGPGTRLTVL.